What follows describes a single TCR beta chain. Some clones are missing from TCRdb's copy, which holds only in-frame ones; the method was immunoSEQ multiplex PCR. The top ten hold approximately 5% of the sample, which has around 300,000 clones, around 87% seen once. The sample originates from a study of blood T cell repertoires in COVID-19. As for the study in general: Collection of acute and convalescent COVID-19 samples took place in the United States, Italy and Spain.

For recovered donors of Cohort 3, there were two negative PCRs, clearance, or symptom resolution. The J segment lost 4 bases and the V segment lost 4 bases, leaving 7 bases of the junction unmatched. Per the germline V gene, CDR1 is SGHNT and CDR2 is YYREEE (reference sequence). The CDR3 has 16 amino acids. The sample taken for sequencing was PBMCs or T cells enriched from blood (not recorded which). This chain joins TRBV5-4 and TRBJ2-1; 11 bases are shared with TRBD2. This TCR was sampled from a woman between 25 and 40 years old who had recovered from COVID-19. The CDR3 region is CASSLGLAVNYNEQFF. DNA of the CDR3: TGTGCCAGCAGCCTGGGACTAGCGGTGAATTACAATGAGCAGTTCTTC.